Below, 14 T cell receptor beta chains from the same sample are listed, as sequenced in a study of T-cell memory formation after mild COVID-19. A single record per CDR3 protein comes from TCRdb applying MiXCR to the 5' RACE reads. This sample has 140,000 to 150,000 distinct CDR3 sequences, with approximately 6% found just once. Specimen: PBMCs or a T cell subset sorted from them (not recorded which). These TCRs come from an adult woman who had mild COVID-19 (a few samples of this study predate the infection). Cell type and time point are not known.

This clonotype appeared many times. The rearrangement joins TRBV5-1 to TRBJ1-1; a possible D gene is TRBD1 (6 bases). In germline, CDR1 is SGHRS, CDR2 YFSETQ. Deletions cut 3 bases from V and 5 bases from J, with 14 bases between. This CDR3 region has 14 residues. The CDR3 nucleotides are TGCGCCAGCAGCTCTCGGACAGCGAAAACTGAAGCTTTCTTT. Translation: CASSSRTAKTEAFF.

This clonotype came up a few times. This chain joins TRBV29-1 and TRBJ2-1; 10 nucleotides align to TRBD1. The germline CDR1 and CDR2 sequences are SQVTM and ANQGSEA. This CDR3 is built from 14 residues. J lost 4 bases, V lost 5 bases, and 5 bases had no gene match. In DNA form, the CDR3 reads TGCAGCGTTCGAGGGACAGGGGTTTACAATGAGCAGTTCTTC. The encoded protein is CSVRGTGVYNEQFF.

The CDR3 is CASSLDFSTQETQYF. In DNA form, the CDR3 reads TGTGCCAGCAGCTTGGATTTTAGCACCCAAGAGACCCAGTACTTC. This chain links TRBV5-4 with TRBJ2-5; the D is unclear. Germline CDR1 is SGHNT and CDR2 is YYREEE (reference sequence). The CDR3 loop spans 15 amino acids. Trimming stripped 0 bases from V and 1 base from J, with 10 bases between.

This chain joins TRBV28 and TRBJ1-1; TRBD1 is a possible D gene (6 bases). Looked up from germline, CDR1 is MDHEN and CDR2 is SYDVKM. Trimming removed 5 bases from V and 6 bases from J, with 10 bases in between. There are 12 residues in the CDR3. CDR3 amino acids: CASSQGLSEAFF. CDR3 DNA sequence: TGTGCCAGCAGTCAGGGGTTATCTGAAGCTTTCTTT. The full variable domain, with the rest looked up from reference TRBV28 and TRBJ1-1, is DVKVTQSSRYLVKRTGEKVFLECVQDMDHENMFWYRQDPGLGLRLIYFSYDVKMKEKGDIPEGYSVSREKKERFSLILESASTNQTSMYLCASSQGLSEAFFGQGTRLTVV.

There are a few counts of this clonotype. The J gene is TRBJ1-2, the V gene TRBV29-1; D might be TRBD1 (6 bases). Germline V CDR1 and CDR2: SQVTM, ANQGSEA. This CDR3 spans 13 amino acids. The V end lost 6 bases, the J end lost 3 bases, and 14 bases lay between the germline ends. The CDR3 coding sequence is TGCAGCGTCTCGGGGGGGCGAGACTATGGCTACACCTTC. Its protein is CSVSGGRDYGYTF.

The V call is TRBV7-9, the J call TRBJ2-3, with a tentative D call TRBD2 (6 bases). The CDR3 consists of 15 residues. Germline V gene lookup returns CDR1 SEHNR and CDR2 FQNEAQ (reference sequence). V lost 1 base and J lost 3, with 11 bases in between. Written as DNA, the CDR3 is TGTGCCAGCAGCTTAGTGGGTGGGACTACAGATACGCAGTATTTT. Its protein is CASSLVGGTTDTQYF. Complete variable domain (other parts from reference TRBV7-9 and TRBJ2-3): DTGVSQNPRHKITKRGQNVTFRCDPISEHNRLYWYRQTLGQGPEFLTYFQNEAQLEKSRLLSDRFSAERPKGSFSTLEIQRTEQGDSAMYLCASSLVGGTTDTQYFGPGTRLTVL.

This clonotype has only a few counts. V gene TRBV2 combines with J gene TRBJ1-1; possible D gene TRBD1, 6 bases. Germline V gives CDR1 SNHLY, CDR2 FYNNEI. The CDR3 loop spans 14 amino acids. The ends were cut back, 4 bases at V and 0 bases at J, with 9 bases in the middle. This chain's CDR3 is CASSGGTMNTEAFF. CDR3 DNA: TGTGCCAGCAGTGGCGGGACAATGAACACTGAAGCTTTCTTT.

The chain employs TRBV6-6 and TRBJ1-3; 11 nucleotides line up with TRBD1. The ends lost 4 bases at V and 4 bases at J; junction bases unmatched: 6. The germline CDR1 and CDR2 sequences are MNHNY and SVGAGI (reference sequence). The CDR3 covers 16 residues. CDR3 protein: CASSSWTGGFGNTIYF. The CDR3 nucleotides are TGTGCCAGCAGTTCTTGGACAGGGGGCTTCGGAAACACCATATATTTT.

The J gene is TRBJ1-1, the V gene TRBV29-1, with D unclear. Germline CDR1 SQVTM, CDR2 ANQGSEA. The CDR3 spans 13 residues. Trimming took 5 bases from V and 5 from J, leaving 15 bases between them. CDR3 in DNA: TGCAGCGTTTATAGTGGAGGGCGTACTGAAGCTTTCTTT. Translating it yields CSVYSGGRTEAFF. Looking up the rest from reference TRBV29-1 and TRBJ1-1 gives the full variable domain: SAVISQKPSRDICQRGTSLTIQCQVDSQVTMMFWYRQQPGQSLTLIATANQGSEATYESGFVIDKFPISRPNLTFSTLTVSNMSPEDSSIYLCSVYSGGRTEAFFGQGTRLTVV.

The CDR3 is CASSSTVGEQYF. The CDR3 bases are TGTGCCAGCAGCTCGACAGTGGGAGAGCAGTACTTC. The J gene is TRBJ2-7, the V gene TRBV3-1; D is possibly TRBD1 (5 bases). V shed 5 bases and J shed 7 bases, with 12 bases lying between them. In germline, CDR1 is LGHDT, CDR2 YNNKEL (reference sequence). The CDR3 contains 12 residues.

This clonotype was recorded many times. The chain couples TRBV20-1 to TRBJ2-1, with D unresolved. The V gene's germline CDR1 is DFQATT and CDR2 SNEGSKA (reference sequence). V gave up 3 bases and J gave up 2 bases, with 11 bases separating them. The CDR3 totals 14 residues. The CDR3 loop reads CSASPRATYNEQFF. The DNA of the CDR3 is TGCAGTGCTAGTCCCCGGGCAACCTACAATGAGCAGTTCTTC.

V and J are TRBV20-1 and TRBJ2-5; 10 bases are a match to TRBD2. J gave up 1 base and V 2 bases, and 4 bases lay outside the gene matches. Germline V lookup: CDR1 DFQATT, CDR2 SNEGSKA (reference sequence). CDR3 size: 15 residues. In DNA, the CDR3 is TGCAGTGCTAGACCTAGCGGGAGAACCCAAGAGACCCAGTACTTC. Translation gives CSARPSGRTQETQYF.

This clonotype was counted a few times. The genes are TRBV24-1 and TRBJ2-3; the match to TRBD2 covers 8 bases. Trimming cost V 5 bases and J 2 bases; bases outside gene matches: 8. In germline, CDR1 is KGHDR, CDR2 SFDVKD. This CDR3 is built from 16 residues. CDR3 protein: CATSGGAGGPTDTQYF. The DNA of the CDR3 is TGTGCCACCAGTGGAGGGGCGGGGGGACCCACAGATACGCAGTATTTT.

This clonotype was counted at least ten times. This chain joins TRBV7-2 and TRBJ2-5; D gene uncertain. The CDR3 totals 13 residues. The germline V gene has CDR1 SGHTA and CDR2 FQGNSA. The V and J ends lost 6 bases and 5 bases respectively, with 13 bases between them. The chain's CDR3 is CASSPLMMETQYF. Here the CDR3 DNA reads TGTGCCAGCAGTCCCCTTATGATGGAGACCCAGTACTTC.